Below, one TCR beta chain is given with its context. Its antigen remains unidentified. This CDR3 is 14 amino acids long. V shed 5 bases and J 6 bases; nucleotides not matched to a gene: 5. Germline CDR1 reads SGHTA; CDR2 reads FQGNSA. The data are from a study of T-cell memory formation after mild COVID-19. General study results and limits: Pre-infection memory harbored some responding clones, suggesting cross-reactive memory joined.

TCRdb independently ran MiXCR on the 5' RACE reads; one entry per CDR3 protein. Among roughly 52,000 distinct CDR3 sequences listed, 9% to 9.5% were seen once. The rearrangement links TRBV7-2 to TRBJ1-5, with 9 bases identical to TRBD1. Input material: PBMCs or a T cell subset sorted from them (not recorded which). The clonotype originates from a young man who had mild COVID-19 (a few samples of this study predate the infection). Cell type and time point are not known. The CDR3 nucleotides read TGTGCCAGCAGCCCGGACAGGGGACGTCAGCCCCAGCATTTT. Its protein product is CASSPDRGRQPQHF.